This T cell receptor (beta chain) derives from a study of T cells in Graves' hyperthyroidism and ophthalmopathy. RNA transcripts served as the template for amplifying TCR beta CDR3 regions. Primed by the HTBI set, a first-round RT-PCR was run on the TCR CDR3. Using its own MiXCR run on the multiplex PCR reads, TCRdb lists one record per CDR3 protein. The sample yields around 450,000 distinct CDR3 sequences, less than 20% seen once. This clonotype was picked up a small number of times. What it binds is not known. Study-wide results and limits: Most clonotypes that expanded in the thyroid above 0.001 also showed up in blood.

Sequences were obtained from blood. The TCR comes from a woman aged 18 to 35 with Graves' hyperthyroidism.

CDR3 bases: TGTGCCAGCAGTTACTCGACCGCTAAAAGACAGCTTACTCTGGCTGGCTACACCTTC. Protein product: CASSYSTAKRQLTLAGYTF. The chain is built from TRBV6-6 and TRBJ1-2; D perhaps matches TRBD1 (5 bases). This CDR3 is 19 amino acids long. V gave up 0 bases and J gave up 7 bases, with 27 bases separating them. Looked up from germline, CDR1 is MNHNY and CDR2 is SVGAGI (reference sequence).